The next 27 T cell receptor beta chains were all read from a single sample in a study of PD-1 blockade in classical Hodgkin lymphoma. Sequencing used immunoSEQ multiplex PCR; TCRdb keeps in-frame clones, though not all of them. Of some 45,000 clones detected, 78% appear once; the ten largest clones hold 37%. Time point reported: cycle 4 day 1 (C4D1), after 5 to 7 weeks of nivolumab. In every patient, relapse followed autologous stem cell transplantation, while exposure to brentuximab vedotin differed. The source was peripheral blood mononuclear cells (PBMCs), collected before the fourth cycle of nivolumab. The source of these receptors is a human donor with classical Hodgkin lymphoma.

This chain connects TRBV27 to TRBJ1-5; tentatively, D is TRBD1 (5 bases). Germline V gene data show CDR1 as MNHEY and CDR2 as SMNVEV (reference sequence). The CDR3 is 14 residues long. The V end lost 3 bases, the J end lost 9 bases, and 15 bases lay between the germline ends. In DNA, the CDR3 is TGTGCCAGCAGTTTCTATAACGGACAAGGGCCCCAGCATTTT. Its translation: CASSFYNGQGPQHF.

The chain combines TRBV6-1 with TRBJ2-2; tentative D call: TRBD2 (6 bases). CDR3 size: 14 residues. With 10 bases removed from V and 4 bases from J, the gap between germline ends came to 16 bases. CDR1 and CDR2 (germline): MNHNS, SASEGT. The CDR3 loop reads CAITKFGSTGELFF. The CDR3 DNA follows: TGTGCCATCACAAAGTTCGGGAGCACCGGGGAGCTGTTTTTT.

This sequence joins TRBV11-3 and TRBJ2-5; TRBD2 agrees at 14 bases. The CDR3 runs 16 residues. Germline-derived CDR1 and CDR2 are SGHNT and YENEEA. The trim removed 1 base at V and 2 bases at J, leaving 0 bases unmatched. The CDR3: CASSLGTSGGQETQYF. The CDR3 DNA follows: TGTGCCAGCAGCTTAGGGACTAGCGGGGGGCAAGAGACCCAGTACTTC.

The chain recombines TRBV7-2 with TRBJ1-2, with 8 bases aligning to TRBD1. This CDR3 contains 15 residues. The germline gives CDR1 SGHTA, CDR2 FQGNSA. V lost 5 bases, J lost 6 bases, and 11 bases stayed unmatched. Here the CDR3 reads CASSQSRTGNDGYTF. The CDR3 coding sequence is TGTGCCAGCAGCCAAAGCCGGACAGGGAACGATGGCTACACCTTC. Full variable domain (remainder filled in from reference TRBV7-2 and TRBJ1-2): GAGVSQSPSNKVTEKGKDVELRCDPISGHTALYWYRQSLGQGLEFLIYFQGNSAPDKSGLPSDRFSAERTGGSVSTLTIQRTQQEDSAVYLCASSQSRTGNDGYTFGSGTRLTVV.

This chain joins TRBV6-5 and TRBJ2-7, with D maybe TRBD2 (5 bases). This CDR3 has 15 residues. Germline CDR1 reads MNHEY; CDR2 reads SVGAGI. Trimming shortened V by 0 bases and J by 1 base, and 10 bases separated the two germline ends. The CDR3 bases are TGTGCCAGCAGTTACTCTGCGTCGGGGTCCTACGAGCAGTACTTC. Translation gives CASSYSASGSYEQYF.

The count of this clone is one. This chain connects TRBV7-8 to TRBJ2-1; D is unresolved. V was trimmed by 5 bases and J by 2 bases, leaving 13 bases between them. The CDR3 is 15 amino acids. The germline V gene encodes CDR1 SGHVS and CDR2 FQNEAQ. CDR3 nucleotides: TGTGCCAGCAGCACTACTGAGGCCACCTACAATGAGCAGTTCTTC. Translated, it gives CASSTTEATYNEQFF.

The CDR3 nucleotides are TGTGCCAGCTCACCCTACGATCAGAGCTCTGGAAACACCATATATTTT. The encoded protein is CASSPYDQSSGNTIYF. The chain has TRBV18 and TRBJ1-3, with D hard to call. This CDR3 has 16 amino acids. Germline lookup yields CDR1 KGHSH and CDR2 LQKENI. Trimming took 3 bases from V and 0 from J, leaving 12 bases between them.

This rearrangement joins TRBV28 to TRBJ1-2; D gene unclear. Trimming cost V 5 bases and J 3 bases, with 13 bases left between them. The V gene's germline CDR1 is MDHEN and CDR2 SYDVKM. The CDR3 is 14 amino acids. CDR3 DNA sequence: TGTGCCAGCAGTCCACCGCCCCTGGACTATGGCTACACCTTC. Residues: CASSPPPLDYGYTF.

The J gene is TRBJ2-1, the V gene TRBV2, with 8 nucleotides matching TRBD2. V gave up 7 bases and J gave up 5 bases; unmatched junction bases: 7. The CDR3 is made up of 14 amino acids. CDR1 is SNHLY, CDR2 FYNNEI, per germline. CDR3 coding DNA: TGTGCCAGCAATGAGGCAGCGGGGGACAATGAGCAGTTCTTC. Residues: CASNEAAGDNEQFF. Full variable domain (outside the CDR3, taken from reference TRBV2 and TRBJ2-1): EPEVTQTPSHQVTQMGQEVILRCVPISNHLYFYWYRQILGQKVEFLVSFYNNEISEKSEIFDDQFSVERPDGSNFTLKIRSTKLEDSAMYFCASNEAAGDNEQFFGPGTRLTVL.

The chain uses TRBV7-8 and TRBJ1-3; 9 bases match TRBD1. Germline V gene lookup returns CDR1 SGHVS and CDR2 FQNEAQ. The CDR3 covers 16 residues. V was clipped by 5 bases and J by 4 bases; unmatched bases: 9. CDR3 in amino acids: CASSLSRGQGGNTIYF. The CDR3 DNA sequence: TGTGCCAGCAGCCTAAGTAGGGGACAGGGAGGAAACACCATATATTTT.

The genes are TRBV19 and TRBJ1-2, with 7 positions matching TRBD1. The CDR3 extends over 15 amino acids. Trimming at V came to 3 bases and at J to 3 bases, leaving 7 bases not matched to a gene. CDR1 LNHDA and CDR2 SQIVND come from the germline V gene (reference sequence). Written as DNA, the CDR3 is TGTGCCAGTAGTATGGTAGACAGGGTCTACTATGGCTACACCTTC. Its protein product is CASSMVDRVYYGYTF.

This sequence joins TRBV10-3 and TRBJ2-7, with D perhaps matching TRBD2 (6 bases). The CDR3 is 14 amino acids. Germline V lookup: CDR1 ENHRY, CDR2 SYGVKD. V lost 2 bases and J 3 bases, leaving 11 bases between the germline ends. CDR3 amino acids: CAISEDSGGYEQYF. CDR3 DNA: TGTGCCATCAGTGAGGATAGCGGAGGCTACGAGCAGTACTTC.

In regard to this clone: Distinct nucleotide sequences in the sample also encode this CDR3. The chain uses TRBV30 and TRBJ2-3; TRBD2 agrees at 8 bases. CDR3 length: 12 amino acids. Germline CDR1 reads GTSNPN; CDR2 reads SVGIG (reference sequence). V was pared by 3 bases and J by 6 bases, with 2 bases of the junction left unmatched. The CDR3 region is CAWSPGGDTQYF. CDR3 coding DNA: TGTGCCTGGAGCCCGGGGGGGGATACGCAGTATTTT.

This chain links TRBV9 with TRBJ1-4; the match to TRBD1 covers 7 bases. The V gene's germline CDR1 is SGDLS and CDR2 YYNGEE. V lost 0 bases and J lost 0; bases outside the gene matches: 8. This CDR3 is 18 amino acids long. The CDR3 is CASSVGGDSLATNEKLFF. CDR3 bases: TGTGCCAGCAGCGTAGGGGGGGACAGCCTTGCAACTAATGAAAAACTGTTTTTT.

This clone came up a few times. The gene calls are TRBV9 and TRBJ2-1; maybe TRBD1 (6 bases). CDR1 and CDR2 (germline): SGDLS, YYNGEE. V was cut by 1 base and J by 4 bases, with 18 bases left in between. The CDR3 is 17 amino acids. CDR3 DNA: TGTGCCAGCAGCGTATCCACAGGGATGATCAAGTACAATGAGCAGTTCTTC. The encoded protein is CASSVSTGMIKYNEQFF. The full variable domain, rest sourced from reference TRBV9 and TRBJ2-1, is DSGVTQTPKHLITATGQRVTLRCSPRSGDLSVYWYQQSLDQGLQFLIQYYNGEERAKGNILERFSAQQFPDLHSELNLSSLELGDSALYFCASSVSTGMIKYNEQFFGPGTRLTVL.

The chain couples TRBV5-8 to TRBJ1-5; D is undetermined. Germline V gene sequence: CDR1 SGHTS, CDR2 YDEGEE. The CDR3 covers 15 residues. Trimming shortened V by 0 bases and J by 4 bases, and 11 bases separated the two germline ends. Written as DNA, the CDR3 is TGTGCCAGCAGCTTGGGGCTTAAAACGAATCAGCCCCAGCATTTT. It encodes CASSLGLKTNQPQHF. Using reference TRBV5-8 and TRBJ1-5 for the parts outside the CDR3, the full variable domain is EAGVTQSPTHLIKTRGQQATLRCSPISGHTSVYWYQQALGLGLQFLLWYDEGEERNRGNFPPRFSGRQFPNYSSELNVNALELEDSALYLCASSLGLKTNQPQHFGDGTRLSIL.

This clone was observed a few times. The rearrangement links TRBV30 to TRBJ2-4; D not certain. The CDR3 runs to 13 residues. The V gene's germline CDR1 is GTSNPN and CDR2 SVGIG (reference sequence). V was cut by 4 bases and J by 4 bases, with 11 bases left in between. The CDR3 protein is CAWKGPDKNIQYF. CDR3 DNA sequence: TGTGCCTGGAAGGGTCCAGATAAAAACATTCAGTACTTC.

This clone was recorded a few times. The V gene is TRBV30, the J gene TRBJ2-5; D call uncertain. The CDR3 spans 12 residues. Trimming pared 3 bases from V and 3 bases from J, leaving 8 bases between. Germline V gene data show CDR1 as GTSNPN and CDR2 as SVGIG (reference sequence). The CDR3 coding sequence is TGTGCCTGGAGCTCGAACGAAGAGACCCAGTACTTC. It specifies CAWSSNEETQYF.

V usage is TRBV19 and J usage is TRBJ2-2; 10 bases are shared with TRBD1. With V trimmed by 4 bases and J by 5 bases, 10 bases remained unmatched. The CDR3 has 17 amino acids. Germline assignment: CDR1 LNHDA and CDR2 SQIVND (reference sequence). Written as DNA, the CDR3 is TGTGCCAGTAGTACCGGAACGGGACAGGGGACGACCGGGGAGCTGTTTTTT. Amino acids: CASSTGTGQGTTGELFF. The full variable domain, its missing parts supplied by reference TRBV19 and TRBJ2-2, is DGGITQSPKYLFRKEGQNVTLSCEQNLNHDAMYWYRQDPGQGLRLIYYSQIVNDFQKGDIAEGYSVSREKKESFPLTVTSAQKNPTAFYLCASSTGTGQGTTGELFFGEGSRLTVL.

This sequence joins TRBV9 and TRBJ2-7; 8 nucleotides align to TRBD1. V was clipped by 4 bases and J by 3 bases; unmatched bases: 6. This CDR3 has 14 residues. Germline V gives CDR1 SGDLS, CDR2 YYNGEE. The CDR3 DNA is TGTGCCAGCAGCTCAGGGGGCGTTGGCTACGAGCAGTACTTC. This codes for CASSSGGVGYEQYF. Full variable domain (outside the CDR3, taken from reference TRBV9 and TRBJ2-7): DSGVTQTPKHLITATGQRVTLRCSPRSGDLSVYWYQQSLDQGLQFLIQYYNGEERAKGNILERFSAQQFPDLHSELNLSSLELGDSALYFCASSSGGVGYEQYFGPGTRLTVT.

A few counts support this clone. The rearrangement joins TRBV30 to TRBJ2-2, with a possible D match to TRBD1 (6 bases). The CDR3 contains 14 residues. The germline CDR1 and CDR2 sequences are GTSNPN and SVGIG (reference sequence). V was cut by 0 bases and J by 8 bases, with 13 bases left in between. CDR3 sequence (DNA): TGTGCCTGGAGTGTAGGGCCAGGGACAGGGGAGCTGTTTTTT. It is translated as CAWSVGPGTGELFF.

V usage is TRBV23-1 and J usage is TRBJ1-2; D uncertain. TRBV23-1 is designated an ORF whose function remains uncertain. The CDR3 sequence is 13 residues long. V gave up 2 bases and J gave up 6 bases, with 10 bases separating them. The CDR3 loop reads CASSQIYGDGYTF. The CDR3 DNA reads TGCGCCAGCAGTCAAATTTACGGAGATGGCTACACCTTC.

V gene TRBV5-1 combines with J gene TRBJ1-3; unclear D gene. V was cut by 4 bases and J by 2 bases, with 13 bases left in between. This CDR3 contains 15 residues. Looked up from germline, CDR1 is SGHRS and CDR2 is YFSETQ. CDR3 loop: CASSPQGGTGNTIYF. As DNA, the CDR3 is TGCGCCAGCAGCCCGCAAGGTGGTACTGGAAACACCATATATTTT.

The genes are TRBV12-2 and TRBJ1-1; TRBD1, the table's D call, lacks a check against the DNA. TRBV12-2 constitutes a pseudogene. CDR3 size: 16 residues. The CDR3 DNA is TGTGCAAGTCGCTTAGCCCGGGGACATTTGAACACTGAAGCTTTCTTT. Its translation is CASRLARGHLNTEAFF.

The chain is built from TRBV5-1 and TRBJ1-1; 9 bases agree with TRBD1. The CDR3 sequence is 13 residues long. V was clipped by 6 bases and J by 10 bases; unmatched bases: 10. Germline values: CDR1 SGHRS, CDR2 YFSETQ. CDR3 sequence reads: CASNAGDRARAFF. CDR3 DNA: TGCGCCAGCAACGCCGGGGACAGGGCGCGAGCTTTCTTT. Together with reference TRBV5-1 and TRBJ1-1, the CDR3 gives the full variable domain: KAGVTQTPRYLIKTRGQQVTLSCSPISGHRSVSWYQQTPGQGLQFLFEYFSETQRNKGNFPGRFSGRQFSNSRSEMNVSTLELGDSALYLCASNAGDRARAFFGQGTRLTVV.

This rearrangement joins TRBV5-6 to TRBJ2-2, with D possibly called TRBD1 or TRBD2 (5 bases each). V lost 0 bases, J lost 3 bases, and 15 bases lay in between. This CDR3 is built from 17 residues. The germline V gene has CDR1 SGHDT and CDR2 YYEEEE. For the CDR3, the DNA is TGTGCCAGCAGCTTGGGTGTGAGGGGCAGGGACACCGGGGAGCTGTTTTTT. It codes for CASSLGVRGRDTGELFF.

The chain couples TRBV7-2 to TRBJ1-2; weak D call: TRBD1 (5 bases). This CDR3 spans 14 amino acids. CDR1 is SGHTA and CDR2 is FQGNSA in the germline V gene. Trimming removed 5 bases from V and 0 bases from J, with 10 bases in between. The CDR3 loop reads CASSHGTANYGYTF. Here the CDR3 DNA reads TGTGCCAGCAGCCACGGGACCGCTAACTATGGCTACACCTTC.